The entry that follows covers one T cell receptor beta chain sequence. The antigen remains undetermined. This entry is derived from a study of memory B cells and T cells in multiple sclerosis. General study results and limits: Normalization was needed because clone-set size differences affected shared clonotype counts.

CDR1 SGDLS and CDR2 YYNGEE come from the germline V gene. The CDR3 has 16 amino acids. Trimming cost V 4 bases and J 7 bases, with 21 bases left between them. Generated by immunoSEQ multiplex PCR, the TCRdb table keeps only in-frame clones and is missing some. The sample has about 46,000 clones, over 75% seen once. CFSE-dim autoproliferating and CFSE-high non-proliferating T cells from unstimulated culture were sequenced separately. 5x10^7 CFSE-labeled PBMCs were cultured around 7 days unstimulated, then replicate wells were pooled. CFSE at 0.5 uM labeled the PBMCs, which were then cultured unstimulated.

The source is a human donor with multiple sclerosis. The chain recombines TRBV9 with TRBJ2-1; D remains ambiguous. The sequencing input was PBMCs from blood kept in culture. The CDR3 coding sequence is TGTGCCAGCAGCCCCGGGCCGATTCTCAGCCTTAATGAGCAGTTCTTC. Residues: CASSPGPILSLNEQFF.